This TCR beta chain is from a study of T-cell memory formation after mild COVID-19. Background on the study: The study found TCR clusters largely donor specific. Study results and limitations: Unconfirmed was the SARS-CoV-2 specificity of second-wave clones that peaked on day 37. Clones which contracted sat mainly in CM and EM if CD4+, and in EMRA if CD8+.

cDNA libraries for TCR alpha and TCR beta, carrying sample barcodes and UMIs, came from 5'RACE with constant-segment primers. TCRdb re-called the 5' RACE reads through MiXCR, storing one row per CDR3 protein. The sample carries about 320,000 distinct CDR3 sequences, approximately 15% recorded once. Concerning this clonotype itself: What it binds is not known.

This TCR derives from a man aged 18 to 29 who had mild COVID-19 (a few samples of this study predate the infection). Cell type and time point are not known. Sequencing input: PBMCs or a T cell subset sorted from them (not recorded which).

CDR3 protein: CASSELRTPNTEAFF. The DNA for the CDR3 is TGTGCCAGCAGTGAACTAAGGACACCGAACACTGAAGCTTTCTTT. This sequence joins TRBV2 and TRBJ1-1, with TRBD1 as a possible D gene (5 bases). The CDR3 consists of 15 residues. V dropped 2 bases and J dropped 1 base, with 11 bases sitting between them. Germline CDR1 SNHLY, CDR2 FYNNEI.